These 28 T cell receptor beta chains came from one sample sequenced in a study of patients and donors after allogeneic stem cell transplantation (dated by TCRdb to 2019 to 2021). Receptor libraries were prepared by RT-PCR. TCRdb lists the instrument as NextSeq 550. TCRdb trimmed the raw reads at Q25, called clones with MiXCR and kept productive beta chains. Under each unique CDR3 protein, matching rows form one entry showing the most common genes and DNA. In all, the sample holds 920,000 or so distinct CDR3 sequences, and more than 15% of those were seen once. The ten largest clones capture around 6% of the sample. Sequenced sample: blood, either unsorted or a sorted T cell fraction (not recorded which). The receptors derive from a human donor who was either an allogeneic HSCT recipient or a stem cell or donor lymphocyte infusion donor (not recorded which). It is not recorded whose cells these are; they may come from a transplant donor.

This clonotype occurred many times. The chain links TRBV12-3 or TRBV12-4 to TRBJ1-6, with D perhaps TRBD1 (5 bases). The V end was cut by 4 bases, the J end by 10 bases, with 8 bases between. CDR3 length: 12 residues. The CDR3 sequence: CASSYWGSPLHF. In DNA form, the CDR3 reads TGTGCCAGCAGTTACTGGGGCTCACCCCTCCACTTT.

The chain links TRBV6-1 to TRBJ2-7, with TRBD2 matching over 12 bases. With 3 bases clipped from V and 7 bases from J, the junction kept 7 bases outside the gene matches. From germline, CDR1 is MNHNS and CDR2 SASEGT. CDR3 size: 15 residues. The CDR3 DNA reads as TGTGCCAGCAGTGAGAGACTAGCGGGGGACGAGGAGCAGTACTTC. Amino acid sequence: CASSERLAGDEEQYF.

This chain links TRBV19 with TRBJ2-7, with a tentative D call TRBD2 (5 bases). The CDR3 runs to 14 residues. Germline V gives CDR1 LNHDA, CDR2 SQIVND (reference sequence). Trimming removed 5 bases from V and 3 bases from J, with 14 bases in between. In DNA form, the CDR3 reads TGTGCCAGTAGTCCCTCCCCGGGATTCTACGAGCAGTACTTC. It translates to CASSPSPGFYEQYF.

The CDR3 nucleotides read TGTGCCAGCAGTGACCCACCCGGGACAGTGGACTATGGCTACACCTTC. The encoded protein is CASSDPPGTVDYGYTF. The chain is built from TRBV6-1 and TRBJ1-2, with 7 bases lining up with TRBD1. Germline lookup yields CDR1 MNHNS and CDR2 SASEGT. The CDR3 has 16 amino acids. V was pared by 3 bases and J by 3 bases, with 10 bases of the junction left unmatched.

The J gene is TRBJ2-6, the V gene TRBV19, with a tentative D call TRBD2 (6 bases). CDR3 length: 17 residues. Germline V gives CDR1 LNHDA, CDR2 SQIVND (reference sequence). V dropped 1 base and J dropped 3 bases, with 13 bases sitting between them. The CDR3 here is CASSIGVGRGGANVLTF. The DNA for the CDR3 is TGTGCCAGTAGTATAGGGGTCGGGAGAGGTGGGGCCAACGTCCTGACTTTC.

The chain combines TRBV5-6 with TRBJ1-4, with D perhaps TRBD1 (6 bases). V lost 4 bases to trimming and J lost 0 bases, with 28 bases between them. The CDR3 loop spans 21 amino acids. Looked up from germline, CDR1 is SGHDT and CDR2 is YYEEEE. The CDR3 reads CASSHPSSDLGTHATNEKLFF. CDR3 coding DNA: TGTGCCAGCAGCCATCCATCTTCAGACCTCGGGACACATGCAACTAATGAAAAACTGTTTTTT.

The chain links TRBV5-1 to TRBJ1-4; 8 bases fit TRBD1. This CDR3 has 15 amino acids. The trim removed 3 bases at V and 10 bases at J, leaving 11 bases unmatched. Germline lookup yields CDR1 SGHRS and CDR2 YFSETQ. CDR3 coding DNA: TGCGCCAGCAGCTCGCAAACGACAGGGGAGGGAAAACTGTTTTTT. The encoded protein is CASSSQTTGEGKLFF.

The chain recombines TRBV7-2 with TRBJ2-3, with 8 bases that match TRBD1. The CDR3 is 15 residues long. Trimming took 1 base from V and 3 from J; bases not matched to a gene: 3. Per the germline V gene, CDR1 is SGHTA and CDR2 is FQGNSA. Here the CDR3 reads CASSLVTGGTDTQYF. Written as DNA, the CDR3 is TGTGCCAGCAGCTTAGTAACAGGGGGTACAGATACGCAGTATTTT.

This clonotype was seen at least ten times. The V and J genes are TRBV7-2 and TRBJ2-1; a weak D match, TRBD2 (7 bases). In germline, CDR1 is SGHTA, CDR2 FQGNSA. The CDR3 spans 15 residues. The V end was cut by 6 bases, the J end by 5 bases, with 17 bases between. DNA of the CDR3: TGTGCCAGCAGTAAACGCGGGGGCAGGAACAATGAGCAGTTCTTC. Encoded protein: CASSKRGGRNNEQFF.

This clonotype was seen only a few times. The J gene is TRBJ1-1, the V gene TRBV7-2; D ambiguous. V lost 2 bases and J 3 bases, leaving 10 bases between the germline ends. Germline CDR1 reads SGHTA; CDR2 reads FQGNSA. The CDR3 runs 14 residues. The CDR3 sequence: CASSLYGEHTEAFF. The CDR3 DNA is TGTGCCAGCAGCTTATACGGGGAACACACTGAAGCTTTCTTT.

The chain links TRBV5-1 to TRBJ2-3; 8 nucleotides align to TRBD1. Losses at the gene ends were 5 bases for V and 2 bases for J; bases not matched to a gene: 7. The V gene's germline CDR1 is SGHRS and CDR2 YFSETQ. The length of the CDR3 is 15 residues. DNA of the CDR3: TGCGCCAGCAGGGATGGACAGGGTTACACAGATACGCAGTATTTT. This sequence encodes CASRDGQGYTDTQYF.

This clonotype was detected a few times. The chain links TRBV20-1 to TRBJ2-5; 7 bases match TRBD2. Trimming removed 4 bases from V and 4 bases from J; junction bases left unmatched: 9. Germline lookup yields CDR1 DFQATT and CDR2 SNEGSKA (reference sequence). CDR3 length equals 14 residues. In DNA form, the CDR3 reads TGCAGTGCTACTAGACTAGCTGGGACAGAGACCCAGTACTTC. Protein sequence: CSATRLAGTETQYF.

This clonotype was found a few times. The chain couples TRBV15 to TRBJ1-5; D is unclear. Per the germline V gene, CDR1 is LNHNV and CDR2 is YYDKDF (reference sequence). V dropped 0 bases and J dropped 0 bases, with 9 bases sitting between them. The CDR3 loop spans 16 amino acids. As DNA, the CDR3 is TGTGCCACCAGCAGAGAAAGTTTCTATAGCAATCAGCCCCAGCATTTT. As protein: CATSRESFYSNQPQHF.

This chain joins TRBV2 and TRBJ2-5; the D is unclear. The CDR3 is made up of 12 amino acids. Trimming left V 8 bases short and J 1 base short, with 8 bases between. Germline V lookup: CDR1 SNHLY, CDR2 FYNNEI. In DNA form, the CDR3 reads TGTGCCAGCTCGGTAACCCAAGAGACCCAGTACTTC. It specifies CASSVTQETQYF.

This clonotype was found a few times. Here the CDR3 DNA reads TGTGCCAGCAGCCGTACGTGGGAGACCCAGTACTTC. Encoded protein: CASSRTWETQYF. The chain combines TRBV12-3 or TRBV12-4 with TRBJ2-5; no reliable D call. The CDR3 runs to 12 residues. Trimming shortened V by 6 bases and J by 5 bases, and 10 bases separated the two germline ends.

CDR3 DNA: TGCAGTGCTAGAGTACCCAGGGAACATGAGCAGTTCTTC. Translation gives CSARVPREHEQFF. The V gene is TRBV20-1, the J gene TRBJ2-1; D possibly corresponds to TRBD1 (5 bases). The CDR3 totals 13 residues. Germline V lookup: CDR1 DFQATT, CDR2 SNEGSKA (reference sequence). V lost 1 base to trimming and J lost 8 bases, with 12 bases between them.

In its sample, this clonotype was seen a few times. The chain is built from TRBV29-1 and TRBJ1-4, with a tentative D call TRBD1 (6 bases). The CDR3 has 14 residues. Looked up from germline, CDR1 is SQVTM and CDR2 is ANQGSEA. Trimming stripped 1 base from V and 7 bases from J, with 13 bases between. CDR3 bases: TGCAGCGTTGAAGCGGCGGGGGCGGGTGAAAAACTGTTTTTT. Residues: CSVEAAGAGEKLFF.

This clonotype was seen only a few times. The chain combines TRBV6-1 with TRBJ1-2, with TRBD1 as a possible D gene (5 bases). The CDR3 is 14 residues long. Germline assignment: CDR1 MNHNS and CDR2 SASEGT. V dropped 6 bases and J dropped 8 bases, with 19 bases sitting between them. The CDR3 DNA is TGTGCCAGCAGGGGCCGGGACCTCCGCGTGGGCTACACCTTC. It codes for CASRGRDLRVGYTF.

The gene calls are TRBV25-1 and TRBJ1-4; TRBD1 aligns across 9 bases. The CDR3 runs 18 residues. The junction had 15 bases not matched to a gene; V was cut back by 6 bases and J by 4 bases. CDR1 and CDR2 from the germline V gene are MGHDK and SYGVNS. This chain's CDR3 is CASRGSRRTGDINEKLFF. The CDR3 DNA reads as TGTGCCAGCAGGGGCTCCCGCAGGACAGGGGATATTAATGAAAAACTGTTTTTT. Full variable domain (rest looked up from reference TRBV25-1 and TRBJ1-4): EADIYQTPRYLVIGTGKKITLECSQTMGHDKMYWYQQDPGMELHLIHYSYGVNSTEKGDLSSESTVSRIRTEHFPLTLESARPSHTSQYLCASRGSRRTGDINEKLFFGSGTQLSVL.

This clonotype appeared a few times. This chain joins TRBV12-3 or TRBV12-4 and TRBJ2-2, with D perhaps assigned TRBD1 or TRBD2 (7 bases each). The CDR3 spans 18 residues. The V and J ends lost 3 bases and 0 bases respectively, with 17 bases between them. The CDR3 protein is CASSFNTGGQPNTGELFF. The CDR3 DNA reads as TGTGCCAGCAGTTTTAATACGGGGGGACAGCCGAACACCGGGGAGCTGTTTTTT.

This clonotype appeared many times. The chain recombines TRBV12-3 or TRBV12-4 with TRBJ1-6, with D hard to call. This CDR3 is built from 12 residues. V gave up 5 bases and J gave up 5 bases, with 4 bases separating them. CDR3 in DNA: TGTGCCAGCAGTAGAAATAATTCACCCCTCCACTTT. Its translation is CASSRNNSPLHF.

This clonotype came up a few times. This chain uses TRBV24-1 with TRBJ2-1; 7 bases are shared with TRBD1. Germline CDR1 KGHDR, CDR2 SFDVKD. Losses at the gene ends were 4 bases for V and 0 bases for J; bases not matched to a gene: 5. The CDR3 runs to 16 residues. The CDR3, as DNA: TGTGCCACCAGTGACAAGGGACAGCCCTCCTACAATGAGCAGTTCTTC. The encoded protein is CATSDKGQPSYNEQFF.

The rearrangement links TRBV29-1 to TRBJ1-1; D gene ambiguous. Trimming removed 5 bases from V and 8 bases from J, with 9 bases in between. Germline loops: CDR1 SQVTM, CDR2 ANQGSEA. CDR3 length: 10 residues. CDR3 sequence: CSVLTEEAFF. The CDR3 DNA reads as TGCAGCGTTCTGACTGAAGAAGCTTTCTTT.

This clonotype was detected only a few times. The V call is TRBV7-9, the J call TRBJ1-1; 9 positions agree with TRBD1. CDR1 and CDR2 from the germline V gene are SEHNR and FQNEAQ (reference sequence). There are 15 residues in the CDR3. V lost 3 bases and J lost 0; bases outside the gene matches: 2. The CDR3 here is CASSFTGGLNTEAFF. The CDR3, as DNA: TGTGCCAGCAGCTTTACAGGGGGCTTGAACACTGAAGCTTTCTTT.

The chain couples TRBV24-1 to TRBJ2-7, with TRBD1 as a possible D gene (6 bases). Germline V gives CDR1 KGHDR, CDR2 SFDVKD. V was pared by 3 bases and J by 6 bases, with 11 bases between. The CDR3 is made up of 13 amino acids. The DNA of the CDR3 is TGTGCCACCAGTGATGGTCGGACAGCCGAGCAGTACTTC. Protein: CATSDGRTAEQYF.

In its sample, this clonotype was seen a few times. DNA of the CDR3: TGTGCCAGCAGACTAGCGGGGGGGCTTAGGGATACGCAGTATTTT. It specifies CASRLAGGLRDTQYF. This rearrangement joins TRBV12-3 or TRBV12-4 to TRBJ2-3, with TRBD2 matching over 13 bases. This CDR3 region has 15 residues. The trim removed 6 bases at V and 6 bases at J, leaving 6 bases unmatched.

The CDR3 loop is CASSLWANYNEQFF. The CDR3 region has the DNA TGTGCCAGCAGTTTATGGGCGAACTACAATGAGCAGTTCTTC. The V and J genes are TRBV27 and TRBJ2-1; no clear D gene. Germline CDR1 MNHEY, CDR2 SMNVEV (reference sequence). V lost 1 base and J lost 3, with 7 bases in between. The CDR3 is made up of 14 amino acids.

The rearrangement uses TRBV20-1 and TRBJ1-4, with D maybe TRBD1 (6 bases). CDR3 length: 15 amino acids. The ends were cut back, 0 bases at V and 4 bases at J, with 12 bases in the middle. CDR1 and CDR2 from the germline V gene are DFQATT and SNEGSKA (reference sequence). In nucleotides, the CDR3 is TGCAGTGCTAGAGATCGATGGACAGATAATGAAAAACTGTTTTTT. Translating gives CSARDRWTDNEKLFF.